What follows are 32 T cell receptor beta chains derived from one specimen sequenced in a study of cytomegalovirus exposure and HLA in healthy donors. The table came from immunoSEQ multiplex PCR; TCRdb's copy has only in-frame clones and leaves some out. The sample includes about 55,000 clones, around 90% of them seen just once. The sample consisted of PBMCs. The receptors were gathered from a young man in good health and CMV-seronegative.

V is TRBV5-6 and J is TRBJ2-7; D is perhaps TRBD1 (7 bases). The CDR3 runs to 16 residues. Trimming took off 3 bases at V and 0 bases at J, with 16 bases between the two ends. Germline CDR1 and CDR2: SGHDT and YYEEEE. CDR3 residues: CASSSKTGRNSYEQYF. The CDR3 DNA follows: TGTGCCAGCAGCTCGAAGACAGGGAGGAACTCCTACGAGCAGTACTTC.

The gene calls are TRBV4-1 and TRBJ2-7, with D tentatively TRBD1 (6 bases). Germline values: CDR1 MGHRA, CDR2 YSYEKL. The CDR3 length is 14 residues. V was cut by 4 bases and J by 1 base, with 11 bases left in between. CDR3 region: CASSPTGYSYEQYF. In DNA, the CDR3 is TGCGCCAGCAGCCCCACAGGGTATTCCTACGAGCAGTACTTC.

The chain employs TRBV19 and TRBJ2-1; tentative D call: TRBD1 (6 bases). This CDR3 has 17 residues. The V end was cut by 6 bases, the J end by 3 bases, with 21 bases between. Germline V gives CDR1 LNHDA, CDR2 SQIVND (reference sequence). The CDR3, as DNA: TGTGCCAGTAGCCAAGAAAACAGGGTATACTTCTACAATGAGCAGTTCTTC. It codes for CASSQENRVYFYNEQFF. Together with reference TRBV19 and TRBJ2-1, the CDR3 gives the full variable domain: DGGITQSPKYLFRKEGQNVTLSCEQNLNHDAMYWYRQDPGQGLRLIYYSQIVNDFQKGDIAEGYSVSREKKESFPLTVTSAQKNPTAFYLCASSQENRVYFYNEQFFGPGTRLTVL.

The chain joins TRBV27 to TRBJ2-7; TRBD1 aligns across 9 bases. Germline lookup yields CDR1 MNHEY and CDR2 SMNVEV (reference sequence). V dropped 5 bases and J dropped 4; count of bases not matched to a gene: 15. CDR3 length equals 17 residues. The CDR3 coding sequence is TGTGCCAGCAGTCCAATTCCCGGAGGGACAGGGTCATACGAGCAGTACTTC. Amino acid sequence: CASSPIPGGTGSYEQYF.

The genes are TRBV7-2 and TRBJ2-5, with D maybe TRBD1 (5 bases). V was shortened by 5 bases and J by 3 bases, with 13 bases between the two germline ends. Germline assignment: CDR1 SGHTA and CDR2 FQGNSA. The CDR3 has 14 amino acids. CDR3 residues: CASSGQGFEETQYF. CDR3 bases: TGTGCCAGCAGCGGTCAGGGTTTCGAAGAGACCCAGTACTTC. The full variable domain, its missing parts supplied by reference TRBV7-2 and TRBJ2-5, is GAGVSQSPSNKVTEKGKDVELRCDPISGHTALYWYRQSLGQGLEFLIYFQGNSAPDKSGLPSDRFSAERTGGSVSTLTIQRTQQEDSAVYLCASSGQGFEETQYFGPGTRLLVL.

The chain combines TRBV7-9 with TRBJ2-1; 10 nucleotides line up with TRBD2. The CDR3 consists of 15 residues. CDR1 and CDR2 from the germline V gene are SEHNR and FQNEAQ (reference sequence). Trimming removed 4 bases from V and 9 bases from J; junction bases left unmatched: 9. The CDR3 protein is CASSSGGTSVGEQFF. The CDR3, as DNA: TGTGCCAGCAGCTCGGGGGGGACTAGCGTTGGTGAGCAGTTCTTC.

The genes are TRBV6-6 and TRBJ1-1; a weak D match, TRBD1 (5 bases). CDR3 length equals 14 residues. V lost 0 bases and J lost 5, with 10 bases in between. Germline V gene data show CDR1 as MNHNY and CDR2 as SVGAGI (reference sequence). CDR3 bases: TGTGCCAGCAGTTACTCGGCGGGGCGGACTGAAGCTTTCTTT. This codes for CASSYSAGRTEAFF.

This chain joins TRBV6-5 and TRBJ2-3, with 12 positions matching TRBD2. There are 15 residues in the CDR3. Per the germline V gene, CDR1 is MNHEY and CDR2 is SVGAGI. Unmatched junction bases numbered 2, after V lost 2 bases and J lost 5 bases. DNA for the CDR3: TGTGCCAGCAGTTACCTGGGACTAGCGGGAGATACGCAGTATTTT. Encoded protein: CASSYLGLAGDTQYF.

This clone came up once. The genes are TRBV18 and TRBJ2-7, with 8 nucleotides matching TRBD1. The CDR3 length is 18 residues. Germline V gene lookup returns CDR1 KGHSH and CDR2 LQKENI. J gave up 3 bases and V 2 bases, and 15 bases lay outside the gene matches. CDR3: CASSPGGTGQGSLYEQYF. The CDR3 bases are TGTGCCAGCTCACCAGGAGGGACAGGACAGGGATCCCTCTACGAGCAGTACTTC.

The rearrangement links TRBV6-5 to TRBJ2-7; 7 positions match TRBD1. J was trimmed by 4 bases and V by 5 bases; bases with no gene match: 5. Germline loops: CDR1 MNHEY, CDR2 SVGAGI. CDR3 length: 13 residues. Here the CDR3 reads CASSQRQGYEQYF. DNA for the CDR3: TGTGCCAGCAGTCAGAGACAGGGTTACGAGCAGTACTTC.

The chain employs TRBV27 and TRBJ2-7; D gene uncertain. Germline CDR1 is MNHEY and CDR2 is SMNVEV (reference sequence). CDR3 length: 16 residues. Trimming took 6 bases from V and 2 from J, leaving 20 bases between them. The CDR3 here is CASSPIVHMRPYEQYF. The CDR3 nucleotides are TGTGCCAGCAGCCCCATAGTACATATGCGGCCCTACGAGCAGTACTTC.

This chain joins TRBV9 and TRBJ1-1; D ambiguous. There are 15 residues in the CDR3. Germline CDR1 and CDR2: SGDLS and YYNGEE. Trimming shortened V by 1 base and J by 0 bases, and 10 bases separated the two germline ends. CDR3 in DNA: TGTGCCAGCAGCGTACTGGAGAACATGAACACTGAAGCTTTCTTT. Protein: CASSVLENMNTEAFF.

The chain joins TRBV7-6 to TRBJ2-3; TRBD1 matches 11 bases. Germline loops: CDR1 SGHVS, CDR2 FNYEAQ. V lost 4 bases and J lost 6; bases outside the gene matches: 3. The CDR3 sequence is 14 residues long. This CDR3 is CASSSGQGDDTQYF. CDR3 in DNA: TGTGCCAGCAGCTCGGGACAGGGGGATGATACGCAGTATTTT.

The J gene is TRBJ2-1, the V gene TRBV29-1; 9 bases align to TRBD2. The CDR3 runs to 15 residues. Looked up from germline, CDR1 is SQVTM and CDR2 is ANQGSEA. Germline trimming cut 6 bases from V and 0 bases from J; bases unmatched to any gene: 6. The CDR3 reads CSVRTSVSSYNEQFF. The CDR3, as DNA: TGCAGCGTACGGACTAGCGTCAGCTCCTACAATGAGCAGTTCTTC.

The chain couples TRBV15 to TRBJ2-3; perhaps TRBD1 as D (6 bases). The CDR3 loop spans 16 amino acids. The V end lost 0 bases, the J end lost 4 bases, and 14 bases lay between the germline ends. From germline, CDR1 is LNHNV and CDR2 YYDKDF (reference sequence). The CDR3, as DNA: TGTGCCACCAGCAGAGACAGGGGTGTTGGGGCAGATACGCAGTATTTT. The encoded protein is CATSRDRGVGADTQYF. Full variable domain (rest looked up from reference TRBV15 and TRBJ2-3): DAMVIQNPRYQVTQFGKPVTLSCSQTLNHNVMYWYQQKSSQAPKLLFHYYDKDFNNEADTPDNFQSRRPNTSFCFLDIRSPGLGDTAMYLCATSRDRGVGADTQYFGPGTRLTVL.

The chain carries TRBV11-2 and TRBJ2-7; 9 bases align to TRBD2. V lost 5 bases, J lost 1 base, and 15 bases stayed unmatched. Germline CDR1 SGHAT, CDR2 FQNNGV. CDR3 length: 18 amino acids. Written as DNA, the CDR3 is TGTGCCAGCAGCCCTGGATCGGGGCGGGAGGGCCCATCCTACGAGCAGTACTTC. This sequence encodes CASSPGSGREGPSYEQYF.

The chain combines TRBV5-1 with TRBJ1-2; TRBD1 agrees at 9 bases. V lost 5 bases and J lost 4; bases outside the gene matches: 15. This CDR3 region has 17 residues. The germline CDR1 and CDR2 sequences are SGHRS and YFSETQ. CDR3 bases: TGCGCCAGCAGGAAAGACGTAACAGGGGGCCTTGCCTATGGCTACACCTTC. It encodes CASRKDVTGGLAYGYTF.

The chain joins TRBV5-1 to TRBJ2-1; possibly TRBD2 for D (5 bases). Per the germline V gene, CDR1 is SGHRS and CDR2 is YFSETQ. This CDR3 comprises 15 residues. V gave up 1 base and J gave up 6 bases, with 14 bases separating them. For the CDR3, the DNA is TGCGCCAGCAGCTTGTCTTTGTCTAGCCTCAATGAGCAGTTCTTC. Its protein product is CASSLSLSSLNEQFF.

V usage is TRBV4-2 and J usage is TRBJ1-2; 7 positions agree with TRBD1. V was clipped by 4 bases and J by 2 bases; unmatched bases: 10. Germline loops: CDR1 LGHNA, CDR2 YNFKEQ. The CDR3 runs 16 residues. The CDR3 region has the DNA TGTGCCAGCAGCCCCAGAACCGGGACAGCAAACTATGGCTACACCTTC. Translated: CASSPRTGTANYGYTF.

This clone occurred once. This chain joins TRBV11-2 and TRBJ2-7; the match to TRBD1 covers 7 bases. CDR3 length: 14 residues. Trimming took 6 bases from V and 2 from J; bases not matched to a gene: 7. Germline assignment: CDR1 SGHAT and CDR2 FQNNGV. Here the CDR3 reads CASRKNRGPYEQYF. DNA for the CDR3: TGTGCCAGCAGAAAGAACAGGGGACCCTACGAGCAGTACTTC.

The CDR3 region has the DNA TGTGCCAGCTCACCACGATCAGCAGGGATCTATTCCGAGCAGTACTTC. Protein product: CASSPRSAGIYSEQYF. The chain is built from TRBV18 and TRBJ2-7; D possibly corresponds to TRBD1 (5 bases). This CDR3 has 16 residues. With 1 base removed from V and 6 bases from J, the gap between germline ends came to 19 bases. Germline V CDR1 and CDR2: KGHSH, LQKENI.

The V gene is TRBV11-1, the J gene TRBJ2-7, with TRBD1 matching 7 bases. V trimming: 3 bases; J trimming: 12 bases; junction bases outside the gene matches: 11. In germline, CDR1 is SGHAT, CDR2 FQDESV (reference sequence). This CDR3 spans 13 amino acids. This CDR3 is CASSLSGQPQAYF. The CDR3 DNA reads as TGTGCCAGCAGCTTGTCGGGACAGCCACAAGCGTACTTC. The complete variable domain, with remaining parts taken from reference TRBV11-1 and TRBJ2-7, reads EAEVAQSPRYKITEKSQAVAFWCDPISGHATLYWYRQILGQGPELLVQFQDESVVDDSQLPKDRFSAERLKGVDSTLKIQPAELGDSAMYLCASSLSGQPQAYFGPGTRLTVT.

The chain carries TRBV28 and TRBJ1-1, with a possible D match to TRBD1 (6 bases). Germline lookup yields CDR1 MDHEN and CDR2 SYDVKM. The length of the CDR3 is 14 residues. Trimming took 5 bases from V and 4 from J, leaving 14 bases between them. The CDR3 loop reads CASSVTGRSTEAFF. CDR3 DNA: TGTGCCAGCAGTGTTACAGGGCGGAGCACTGAAGCTTTCTTT.

The chain couples TRBV19 to TRBJ2-1; TRBD2 matches 10 bases. V was pared by 0 bases and J by 12 bases, with 5 bases of the junction left unmatched. The CDR3 has 14 amino acids. Germline V gene sequence: CDR1 LNHDA, CDR2 SQIVND (reference sequence). The CDR3 loop reads CASSIEGASGRQFF. For the CDR3, the DNA is TGTGCCAGTAGTATAGAGGGGGCTAGCGGGAGGCAGTTCTTC.

V is TRBV2 and J is TRBJ1-1, with 8 bases fitting TRBD1. The CDR3 consists of 12 residues. In germline, CDR1 is SNHLY, CDR2 FYNNEI. Germline trimming cut 11 bases from V and 9 bases from J; bases unmatched to any gene: 11. The DNA for the CDR3 is TGTGCCCACAACGGACAGGGCGCCCAAGCTTTCTTT. Amino acid sequence: CAHNGQGAQAFF. The entire variable domain, with the rest obtained from reference TRBV2 and TRBJ1-1, is as follows: EPEVTQTPSHQVTQMGQEVILRCVPISNHLYFYWYRQILGQKVEFLVSFYNNEISEKSEIFDDQFSVERPDGSNFTLKIRSTKLEDSAMYFCAHNGQGAQAFFGQGTRLTVV.

The chain uses TRBV2 and TRBJ2-7; tentatively, D is TRBD2 (5 bases). The germline V gene encodes CDR1 SNHLY and CDR2 FYNNEI. V lost 0 bases to trimming and J lost 3 bases, with 9 bases between them. This CDR3 has 14 amino acids. DNA of the CDR3: TGTGCCAGCAGTGAAGCCGGGGAAGGCTACGAGCAGTACTTC. Protein: CASSEAGEGYEQYF.

The V and J genes are TRBV7-2 and TRBJ1-3, with D hard to call. V dropped 6 bases and J dropped 8 bases, with 14 bases sitting between them. The V gene's germline CDR1 is SGHTA and CDR2 FQGNSA. The CDR3 is 13 residues long. The CDR3 spells CASRVPSGDTIYF. The CDR3 bases are TGTGCCAGCAGGGTTCCCAGCGGGGACACCATATATTTT.

This clone came up once. The chain has TRBV29-1 and TRBJ2-3; a possible D gene is TRBD1 (5 bases). Trimming pared 1 base from V and 11 bases from J, leaving 16 bases between. Germline V gene sequence: CDR1 SQVTM, CDR2 ANQGSEA. CDR3 length equals 13 residues. The CDR3 protein is CSVEAGFGSGQYF. DNA for the CDR3: TGCAGCGTTGAAGCAGGGTTTGGGTCGGGGCAGTATTTT.

J is TRBJ2-2 and V is TRBV28; 10 bases align to TRBD1. CDR3 length: 15 amino acids. The trim removed 7 bases at V and 3 bases at J, leaving 5 bases unmatched. Per germline, CDR1 MDHEN and CDR2 SYDVKM. As DNA, the CDR3 is TGTGCCAGCATTGACAGGGGGCGCGACACCGGGGAGCTGTTTTTT. This gives the protein CASIDRGRDTGELFF.

The chain combines TRBV19 with TRBJ2-1; 12 bases agree with TRBD2. Germline V gene lookup returns CDR1 LNHDA and CDR2 SQIVND (reference sequence). CDR3 length: 16 amino acids. The V gene end was trimmed by 1 base and the J gene end by 3 bases; junction bases not matched to a gene: 1. The CDR3 here is CASSIVTSGGYNEQFF. Written as DNA, the CDR3 is TGTGCCAGTAGTATAGTGACTAGCGGGGGCTACAATGAGCAGTTCTTC.

The V call is TRBV6-5, the J call TRBJ2-7; the match to TRBD2 covers 7 bases. The V and J ends lost 1 base and 1 base, in that order; junction bases with no gene match: 1. Germline lookup yields CDR1 MNHEY and CDR2 SVGAGI. This CDR3 spans 14 amino acids. CDR3 nucleotide sequence: TGTGCCAGCAGTTACTGGGGGGGGTCCTACGAGCAGTACTTC. This codes for CASSYWGGSYEQYF.

The gene calls are TRBV5-4 and TRBJ2-1, with 13 bases identical to TRBD2. The germline CDR1 and CDR2 sequences are SGHNT and YYREEE (reference sequence). V trimming: 3 bases; J trimming: 1 base; junction bases outside the gene matches: 4. The CDR3 covers 17 residues. The CDR3 region has the DNA TGTGCCAGCAGCTCGGGACTAGCGGGATCTTCCTACAATGAGCAGTTCTTC. This gives the protein CASSSGLAGSSYNEQFF.